This T cell receptor beta chain is drawn from a study of blood T cell repertoires in COVID-19 (dated by TCRdb to 2020 to 2021). Study-level background: Samples covering the acute and convalescent phases of COVID-19 were provided by collaborators in the United States, Italy and Spain. The repertoires were released in a freely available public database meant as a resource for research on the immune response to SARS-CoV-2. The prospective study material was composed of cDNA or gDNA derived from T cells, B-cell-depleted T cells, or PBMCs. Where HLA class I and class II types were available, the types were taken from metadata supplied by the sample provider, not from assay-based typing. The samples were drawn from two sources: the first 160 participants of the ongoing ImmuneRACE study, and 1,200 or so subjects contributed by 6 global collaborators. Deeply sampled blood TCRbeta repertoires from subjects exposed to, actively infected with, or recovered from COVID-19 were included in the dataset. A de-identified subject ID, COVID-19 status, age in years and sex were almost always included in the sample metadata.

Inclusive of the bounding cysteine and phenylalanine, the CDR3 is 15 residues long. Only the CDR3 DNA is retained, 45 bases long and in frame from the first base. CDR1 ENHRY and CDR2 SYGVKD are derived from the germline V gene. Trimming removed 4 bases from V and 8 bases from J; the gene matches leave 8 bases unexplained. The immunoSEQ Assay, a bias-controlled multiplex PCR, was used to amplify TCRbeta CDR3 regions from genomic DNA. The published analysis was carried out like this. The number of nucleated cells in each sample was estimated by amplification of reference gene primers within the assay. To quantify the absolute abundance of each unique TCRbeta CDR3 rearrangement, sequence reads were collapsed and filtered. For each sample, productive Simpson clonality was calculated as the square root of Simpson's diversity index across productive rearrangements. Imported from immuneACCESS, the table was reduced by TCRdb to in-frame sequences with V and J called. These copies leave out some clones; in studies compared against another copy, an unresolved V gene accounts for under half, and the cause of the remainder is not known. That table furnishes V, J and clone size, whereas the DNA furnished D and trimming. This sample comprises approximately 180,000 clones, roughly 84% of them detected only once. Clones ranked in the top ten supply 15% to 20% of the sample.

One collaborating source in Seattle enrolled patients while the patients were actively infected and followed the patients over time throughout the course of disease. Each collaborating institution followed its own protocols to collect whole blood in K2EDTA tubes. For TCRbeta analysis, collaborator samples were shipped as frozen whole blood, as isolated PBMCs, or as DNA extracted from either sample type. The paper as a whole reports these results and caveats: The quantity of clinical and demographic metadata differed by source and by participant and was supplied without curation.

Turning to this clone: Its antigen remains undetermined. Base qualities were left out, and no much larger clone turns up one base away.

This clonotype originated in a person aged 65 to 79 with COVID-19, enrolled during active disease. Sequencing input: peripheral blood. The chain was built from TRBV10-3 and TRBJ2-1, with TRBD2 identical over 10 junction bases. DNA sequence: TGTGCCATCAGTGTTTCTAGCGGGAGAGTCGATGAGCAGTTCTTC. Its coded protein is CAISVSSGRVDEQFF.